This T cell receptor (beta chain) came from a study of T cells after yellow fever vaccination. Study conclusions and caveats: The secondary response peaked faster, at day 5 versus 15, but was weaker. Primary-vaccination clones mostly resurfaced post-booster (approximately 96% CD4, under 90% CD8).

TCRdb used MiXCR to reprocess the 5' RACE reads, holding one entry per CDR3 protein. Here the sample spans under 250,000 distinct CDR3 sequences, 6.9% being singletons. A remark on this clonotype: The antigen remains undetermined.

Germline V lookup: CDR1 LGHNA, CDR2 YSLEER. The CDR3 loop spans 15 amino acids. With 4 bases clipped from V and 4 bases from J, the junction kept 6 bases outside the gene matches. V gene TRBV4-3 combines with J gene TRBJ2-1, with TRBD1 identical over 8 bases. Sequenced here: CD4+ T cells sorted from PBMCs, sampled 15 days after the yellow fever booster vaccination. This clonotype originated in a man under 40 who received the YFV17D yellow fever vaccine. The CDR3: CASSLTGANYNEQFF. The CDR3 DNA reads TGCGCCAGCAGCCTGACAGGGGCGAATTACAATGAGCAGTTCTTC.